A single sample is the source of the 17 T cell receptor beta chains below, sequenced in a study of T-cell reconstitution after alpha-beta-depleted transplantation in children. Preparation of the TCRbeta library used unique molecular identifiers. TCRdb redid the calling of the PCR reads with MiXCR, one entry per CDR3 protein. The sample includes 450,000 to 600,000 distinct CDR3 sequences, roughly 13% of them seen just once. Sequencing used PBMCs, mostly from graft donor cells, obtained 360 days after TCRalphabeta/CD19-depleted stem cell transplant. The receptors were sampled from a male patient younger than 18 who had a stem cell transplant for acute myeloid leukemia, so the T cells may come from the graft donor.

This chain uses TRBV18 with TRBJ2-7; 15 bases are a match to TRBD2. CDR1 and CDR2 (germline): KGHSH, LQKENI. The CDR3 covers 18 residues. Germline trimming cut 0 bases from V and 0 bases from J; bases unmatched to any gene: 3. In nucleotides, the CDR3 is TGTGCCAGCTCACCACCGGGACTAGCGGGAGGTGGCTCCTACGAGCAGTACTTC. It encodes CASSPPGLAGGGSYEQYF.

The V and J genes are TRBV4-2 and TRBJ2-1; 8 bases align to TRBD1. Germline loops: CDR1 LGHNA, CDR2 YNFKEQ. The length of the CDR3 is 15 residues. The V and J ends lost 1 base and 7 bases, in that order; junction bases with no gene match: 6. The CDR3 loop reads CASSQGVGQGNEQFF. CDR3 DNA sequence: TGTGCCAGCAGCCAAGGGGTTGGACAGGGTAATGAGCAGTTCTTC.

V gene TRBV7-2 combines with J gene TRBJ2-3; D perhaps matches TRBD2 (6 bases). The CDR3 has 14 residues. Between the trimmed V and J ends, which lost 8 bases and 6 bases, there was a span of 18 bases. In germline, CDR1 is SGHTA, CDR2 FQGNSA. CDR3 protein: CASSRTEGDDTQYF. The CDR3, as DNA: TGTGCCAGCTCACGGACGGAGGGAGACGATACGCAGTATTTT.

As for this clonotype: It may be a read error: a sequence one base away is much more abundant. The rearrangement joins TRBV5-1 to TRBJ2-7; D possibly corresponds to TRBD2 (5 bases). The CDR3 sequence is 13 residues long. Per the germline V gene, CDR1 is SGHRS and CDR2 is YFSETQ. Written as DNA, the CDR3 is TGCGCCAGGAGCTTAAGAGCGGACTACGAGCAGTACTTC. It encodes CARSLRADYEQYF.

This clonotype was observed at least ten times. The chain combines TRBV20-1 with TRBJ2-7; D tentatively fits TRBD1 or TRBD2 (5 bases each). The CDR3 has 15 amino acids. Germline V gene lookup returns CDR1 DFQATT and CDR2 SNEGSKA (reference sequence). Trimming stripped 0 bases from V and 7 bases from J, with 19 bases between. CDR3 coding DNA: TGCAGTGCTAGAGACCCAGGGTCCCCTTCGGGGGAGCAGTACTTC. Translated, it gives CSARDPGSPSGEQYF.

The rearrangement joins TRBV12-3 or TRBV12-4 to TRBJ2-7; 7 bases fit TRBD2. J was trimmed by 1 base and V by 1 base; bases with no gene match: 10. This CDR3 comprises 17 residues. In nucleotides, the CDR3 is TGTGCCAGCAGTTTAGTAGGTCCGGGGGAGGGGTCCTACGAGCAGTACTTC. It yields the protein CASSLVGPGEGSYEQYF.

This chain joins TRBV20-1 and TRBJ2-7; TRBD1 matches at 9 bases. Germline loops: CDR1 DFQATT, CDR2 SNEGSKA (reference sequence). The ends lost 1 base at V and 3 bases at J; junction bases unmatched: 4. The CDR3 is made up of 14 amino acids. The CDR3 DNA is TGCAGTGCTAGAGGGGGGGACAGGGACTACGAGCAGTACTTC. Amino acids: CSARGGDRDYEQYF.

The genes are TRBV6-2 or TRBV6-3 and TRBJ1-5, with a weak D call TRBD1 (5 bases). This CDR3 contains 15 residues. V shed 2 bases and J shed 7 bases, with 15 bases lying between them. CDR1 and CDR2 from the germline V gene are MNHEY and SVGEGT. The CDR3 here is CASSYLEGWDQPQHF. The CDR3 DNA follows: TGTGCCAGCAGTTACCTTGAGGGTTGGGACCAGCCCCAGCATTTT.

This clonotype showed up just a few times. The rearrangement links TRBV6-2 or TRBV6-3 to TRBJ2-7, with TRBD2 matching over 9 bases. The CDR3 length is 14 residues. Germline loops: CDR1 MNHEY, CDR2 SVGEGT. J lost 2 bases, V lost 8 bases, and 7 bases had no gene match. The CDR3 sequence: CASVQAGGTYEQYF. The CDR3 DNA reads TGTGCCAGCGTTCAAGCGGGAGGCACCTACGAGCAGTACTTC.

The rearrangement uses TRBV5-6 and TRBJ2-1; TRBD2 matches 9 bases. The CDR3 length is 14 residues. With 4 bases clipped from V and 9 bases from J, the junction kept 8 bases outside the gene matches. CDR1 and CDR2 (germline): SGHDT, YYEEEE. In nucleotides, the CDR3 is TGTGCCAGCAGCACACCCGGGACTAGCTTTGAGCAGTTCTTC. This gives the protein CASSTPGTSFEQFF.

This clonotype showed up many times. CDR3: CSAEDTGTVYEQYF. Here the CDR3 DNA reads TGCAGTGCTGAAGACACCGGGACAGTCTACGAGCAGTACTTC. The V call is TRBV20-1, the J call TRBJ2-7, with 7 positions matching TRBD1. The germline CDR1 and CDR2 sequences are DFQATT and SNEGSKA (reference sequence). The CDR3 has 14 amino acids. Germline trimming cut 5 bases from V and 3 bases from J; bases unmatched to any gene: 10.

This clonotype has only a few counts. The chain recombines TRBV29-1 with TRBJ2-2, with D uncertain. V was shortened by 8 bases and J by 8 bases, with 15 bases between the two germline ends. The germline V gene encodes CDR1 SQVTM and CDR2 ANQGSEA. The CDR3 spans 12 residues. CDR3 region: CSFRAVGGELFF. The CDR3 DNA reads TGCAGCTTCCGGGCCGTCGGGGGGGAGCTGTTTTTT.

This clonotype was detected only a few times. CDR3 sequence reads: CASSSSKQVSSYNEQFF. In nucleotides, the CDR3 is TGTGCCAGCAGTTCCTCCAAGCAGGTGAGCTCCTACAATGAGCAGTTCTTC. The rearrangement uses TRBV28 and TRBJ2-1; unclear D gene. The germline V and J ends were trimmed by 4 bases and 0 bases, with 16 bases remaining between them. CDR1 and CDR2 from the germline V gene are MDHEN and SYDVKM. The CDR3 is made up of 17 amino acids.

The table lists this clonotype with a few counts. The CDR3 loop reads CASSPNGETYNEQFF. DNA of the CDR3: TGTGCCAGCTCGCCCAACGGGGAGACCTACAATGAGCAGTTCTTC. The chain couples TRBV5-4 to TRBJ2-1; the D gene is possibly TRBD2 (5 bases). Germline values: CDR1 SGHNT, CDR2 YYREEE (reference sequence). The CDR3 totals 15 residues. V lost 7 bases and J 2 bases, leaving 16 bases between the germline ends. The full variable domain, completed using reference TRBV5-4 and TRBJ2-1, is ETGVTQSPTHLIKTRGQQVTLRCSSQSGHNTVSWYQQALGQGPQFIFQYYREEENGRGNFPPRFSGLQFPNYSSELNVNALELDDSALYLCASSPNGETYNEQFFGPGTRLTVL.

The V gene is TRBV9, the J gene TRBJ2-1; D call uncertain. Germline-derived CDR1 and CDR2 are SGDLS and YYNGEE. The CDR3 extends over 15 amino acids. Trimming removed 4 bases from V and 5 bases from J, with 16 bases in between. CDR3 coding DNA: TGTGCCAGCAGCATTAGCCCCTCCGGTGACAATGAGCAGTTCTTC. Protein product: CASSISPSGDNEQFF.

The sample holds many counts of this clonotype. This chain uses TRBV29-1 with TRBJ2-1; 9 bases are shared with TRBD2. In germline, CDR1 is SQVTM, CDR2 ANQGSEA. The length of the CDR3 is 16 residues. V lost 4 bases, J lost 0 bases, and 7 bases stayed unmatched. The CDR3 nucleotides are TGCAGCGTTGTGTTAGCGGGGGTGAGCTCCTACAATGAGCAGTTCTTC. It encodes CSVVLAGVSSYNEQFF.

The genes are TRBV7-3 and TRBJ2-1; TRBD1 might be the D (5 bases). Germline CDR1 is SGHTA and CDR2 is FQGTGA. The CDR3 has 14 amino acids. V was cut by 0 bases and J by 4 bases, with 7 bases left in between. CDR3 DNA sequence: TGTGCCAGCAGCTTAACCCCAGGGTACAATGAGCAGTTCTTC. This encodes CASSLTPGYNEQFF. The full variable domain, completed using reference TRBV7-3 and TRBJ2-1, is GAGVSQTPSNKVTEKGKYVELRCDPISGHTALYWYRQSLGQGPEFLIYFQGTGAADDSGLPNDRFFAVRPEGSVSTLKIQRTERGDSAVYLCASSLTPGYNEQFFGPGTRLTVL.